This T cell receptor beta chain was sequenced for a study of blood T cell repertoires in COVID-19 (dated by TCRdb to the early 2020s). Turning to the overall study: The collaborator samples originated in the United States, Italy and Spain and spanned the acute and convalescent phases of COVID-19. The prospective study material was composed of cDNA or gDNA derived from T cells, B-cell-depleted T cells, or PBMCs. The dataset comprised deeply sampled blood TCRbeta repertoires from subjects exposed to, actively infected with, or recovered from COVID-19. The repertoires were released in a freely available public database intended as a resource for research on the immune response to SARS-CoV-2. The samples were drawn from the first 160 participants of the ongoing ImmuneRACE study and from under 1,500 subjects provided by 6 global collaborators. Nearly every sample came with metadata listing a de-identified subject ID, COVID-19 status, age in years and sex. Where HLA class I and class II types were available, the types were taken from metadata supplied by the sample provider, not from assay-based typing.

TCRbeta CDR3 regions were amplified from genomic DNA by means of the immunoSEQ Assay, a bias-controlled multiplex PCR. Per the authors' processing: The number of nucleated cells in each sample was estimated by amplification of reference gene primers within the assay. To quantify the absolute abundance of each unique TCRbeta CDR3 rearrangement, sequence reads were collapsed and filtered. Productive Simpson clonality was computed per sample as the square root of Simpson's diversity index over productive rearrangements. The table was pulled from immuneACCESS by TCRdb, which kept in-frame rearrangements only. Such tables lose some clones; where checked, under half of the loss comes from unresolved V genes, and the rest has no known cause. D and trimming come from the DNA, and the V and J calls and clone size come from that table. The sample records hundreds of thousands of clones, 80% to 90% of which are singletons. 0.95% to 1.3% of the sample is held by the ten biggest clonotypes.

Reading from cysteine to phenylalanine, the CDR3 counts 12 amino acids. Only CDR3 DNA is held: 36 bases, read in frame from base 1. A distance of 7 bases separates the germline ends of V and J, which lose 4 bases and 3 bases respectively. Reading the germline V gene gives CDR1 SGDLS and CDR2 YYNGEE. Notes on this clone: The target of this receptor is not known. Base qualities are not recorded, but no much larger clone differs from it by a single base.

Participants in the prospective study were aged roughly 18 to 100 years, lived in approximately 26 United States geographic areas, and enrolled through a virtual design. In the prospective study, cohorts were assigned on the basis of participant-reported clinical history obtained from a screening survey and a study questionnaire. For ImmuneRACE Cohort 3, a participant was defined as recovered based on two consecutive negative NP/OP PCR tests, clearance by a healthcare professional, or resolution of symptoms. Mobile phlebotomists in the prospective study collected whole blood, serum and a nasopharyngeal or oropharyngeal swab from every participant. Prospective study participants could optionally give additional blood draws and questionnaires over an approximately two-month period. Before DNA extraction, prospective study blood samples were shipped either frozen or at room temperature. What the work shows at the level of the full study, not this receptor alone: Clinical and demographic metadata were provided uncurated, with the amount varying by source and participant.

Sample: PBMCs or T cells enriched from blood (not recorded which). The chain was built from TRBV9 and TRBJ2-5, and TRBD1 may be the D gene, going by 6 matching bases. The receptor comes from a man aged 25-45 years who had recovered from COVID-19. The sequenced DNA: TGTGCCAGCAGCTCAGGGGAAGAGACCCAGTACTTC. Translated, it gives CASSSGEETQYF.